This passage covers 12 T cell receptor beta chains from one sample sequenced in a study of identical twins. TCRdb re-called the 5' RACE reads through MiXCR, storing one row per CDR3 protein. The sample has approximately 300,000 distinct CDR3 sequences; over 8.5% are singletons. These records were also assigned to another study, of yellow fever vaccine responses in identical twins.

Sequencing was done on a sample of CD8+ T cells sorted from blood. These receptor sequences come from a young woman in good health.

As for this clonotype: Given a much more abundant clone one base away, this may be a read error. This chain uses TRBV10-3 with TRBJ2-1; D gene ambiguous. The CDR3 is made up of 13 amino acids. The germline CDR1 and CDR2 sequences are ENHRY and SYGVKD. The CDR3 reads CAISESRLYEQIF. CDR3 DNA: TGTGCCATCAGTGAGAGTCGGTTGTATGAGCAGATCTTC.

V is TRBV15 and J is TRBJ2-4; D not resolved. The V gene's germline CDR1 is LNHNV and CDR2 YYDKDF (reference sequence). The V and J ends lost 0 bases and 5 bases respectively, with 5 bases between them. The CDR3 consists of 13 residues. The CDR3 region has the DNA TGTGCCACCAGCAGAGATGGACAAAACATTCAGTACTTC. Protein product: CATSRDGQNIQYF.

This chain links TRBV13 with TRBJ2-5; D is uncertain. Germline-derived CDR1 and CDR2 are PRHDT and FYEKMQ (reference sequence). The V gene lost 3 bases and the J gene lost 5 bases, with 10 bases spanning the gap. The CDR3 length is 13 residues. Here the CDR3 DNA reads TGTGCCAGCAGCTTCGCGGATTGGGAGACCCAGTACTTC. Protein sequence: CASSFADWETQYF.

This clonotype was seen a few times. V usage is TRBV20-1 and J usage is TRBJ2-5, with TRBD2 matching over 9 bases. The CDR3 consists of 17 residues. With V trimmed by 1 base and J by 2 bases, 11 bases remained unmatched. Germline CDR1 DFQATT, CDR2 SNEGSKA (reference sequence). CDR3 sequence (DNA): TGCAGTGCTAGAGCGCTGGGGTCGACTAGCGGACAAGAGACCCAGTACTTC. This sequence encodes CSARALGSTSGQETQYF.

The chain links TRBV7-9 to TRBJ2-7; 7 bases line up with TRBD2. Germline values: CDR1 SEHNR, CDR2 FQNEAQ (reference sequence). The V segment lost 1 base and the J segment 6 bases; nucleotides outside the gene matches: 6. There are 14 residues in the CDR3. The CDR3 sequence: CASSLGFGEGEQYF. DNA of the CDR3: TGTGCCAGCAGCTTAGGCTTTGGGGAGGGCGAGCAGTACTTC.

This clonotype has only a few counts. J is TRBJ2-7 and V is TRBV5-1; D remains unclear. Germline V gives CDR1 SGHRS, CDR2 YFSETQ. V gave up 0 bases and J gave up 5 bases, with 18 bases separating them. The CDR3 has 16 residues. CDR3 DNA sequence: TGCGCCAGCAGCTTGGCCTTGGGTAGCTTTCGGGACGAGCAGTACTTC. It codes for CASSLALGSFRDEQYF.

This clonotype occurred many times. The chain has TRBV7-9 and TRBJ1-5; a weak D match, TRBD1 (6 bases). Germline V gene lookup returns CDR1 SEHNR and CDR2 FQNEAQ (reference sequence). The CDR3 sequence is 16 residues long. Trimming took 2 bases from V and 3 from J, leaving 14 bases between them. The CDR3 here is CASSLSQGGNNQPQHF. In nucleotides, the CDR3 is TGTGCCAGCAGCTTATCTCAAGGGGGAAACAATCAGCCCCAGCATTTT.

The chain joins TRBV7-9 to TRBJ2-7; D unclear. The CDR3 is made up of 13 amino acids. CDR1 is SEHNR, CDR2 FQNEAQ, per germline (reference sequence). Deletions cut 5 bases from V and 5 bases from J, with 13 bases between. This chain's CDR3 is CASSRPGGNEQYF. The CDR3 region has the DNA TGTGCCAGCAGCCGTCCGGGTGGAAACGAGCAGTACTTC.

This clonotype has a handful of counts. The V gene is TRBV5-5, the J gene TRBJ1-2; 9 nucleotides match TRBD1. Per germline, CDR1 SGHKS and CDR2 YYEKEE (reference sequence). The V gene end was trimmed by 4 bases and the J gene end by 4 bases; junction bases not matched to a gene: 8. CDR3 size: 15 residues. The CDR3 region is CASSVDRGFTYGYTF. CDR3 DNA sequence: TGTGCCAGCAGCGTGGACAGGGGATTCACCTATGGCTACACCTTC.

V usage is TRBV7-2 and J usage is TRBJ2-5, with TRBD1 matching over 8 bases. Germline CDR1 is SGHTA and CDR2 is FQGNSA. The V gene end was trimmed by 1 base and the J gene end by 5 bases; junction bases not matched to a gene: 6. This CDR3 has 15 amino acids. The CDR3 DNA reads TGTGCCAGCAGCTTAGGGGCCGACAGGGGTGAGACCCAGTACTTC. It translates to CASSLGADRGETQYF. The entire variable domain, with the rest obtained from reference TRBV7-2 and TRBJ2-5, is as follows: GAGVSQSPSNKVTEKGKDVELRCDPISGHTALYWYRQSLGQGLEFLIYFQGNSAPDKSGLPSDRFSAERTGGSVSTLTIQRTQQEDSAVYLCASSLGADRGETQYFGPGTRLLVL.

On this clonotype itself: Mismatch with germline at one junction end may stem from a read error. The V call is TRBV3-1, the J call TRBJ2-3, with 8 bases fitting TRBD2. Germline CDR1 and CDR2: LGHDT and YNNKEL (reference sequence). The CDR3 extends over 17 amino acids. CDR3 nucleotide sequence: TGTGCCACCAGCCAAGCTTACGCACTAGCGGATGGAGATACGCAGTATTTT. Its protein product is CATSQAYALADGDTQYF.

This clonotype was observed many times. The gene calls are TRBV12-3 or TRBV12-4 and TRBJ2-7, with D maybe TRBD1 (5 bases). The CDR3 contains 14 residues. Trimming removed 1 base from V and 3 bases from J, with 10 bases in between. In DNA form, the CDR3 reads TGTGCCAGCAGTTTAGGGGGCGGCTACTACGAGCAGTACTTC. Protein product: CASSLGGGYYEQYF.